This T cell receptor beta chain derives from a study of T cells in Graves' hyperthyroidism and ophthalmopathy. The TCR beta CDR3 regions underwent amplification using RNA transcripts as the source. Researchers ran a first-round RT-PCR on the TCR CDR3 using the HTBI primer set. MiXCR, applied by TCRdb to the multiplex PCR reads, yields one record per CDR3 protein. Of fewer than 400,000 distinct CDR3 sequences listed, about 14% are singletons. V was clipped by 1 base and J by 6 bases, with 13 bases between them. The CDR3 has 14 residues. The germline gives CDR1 MGHRA, CDR2 YSYEKL. This clonotype was recorded at least ten times. Its matching antigen is unknown. Findings and caveats of the study: Using 13 V-J features, a model discriminated ophthalmopathy from stable hyperthyroidism. Model output signaled ophthalmopathy a median roughly 6.1 months ahead of onset. Most thyroid clonotypes expanded above 0.001 were also detected in blood.

This sequence joins TRBV4-1 and TRBJ2-7, with D perhaps being TRBD1 or TRBD2 (5 bases each). The specimen was blood. This clonotype was obtained from a man aged 50 or older with Graves' ophthalmopathy. The CDR3 spells CASSQGRARGEQYF. The CDR3 nucleotides are TGCGCCAGCAGCCAAGGACGGGCGAGGGGCGAGCAGTACTTC.